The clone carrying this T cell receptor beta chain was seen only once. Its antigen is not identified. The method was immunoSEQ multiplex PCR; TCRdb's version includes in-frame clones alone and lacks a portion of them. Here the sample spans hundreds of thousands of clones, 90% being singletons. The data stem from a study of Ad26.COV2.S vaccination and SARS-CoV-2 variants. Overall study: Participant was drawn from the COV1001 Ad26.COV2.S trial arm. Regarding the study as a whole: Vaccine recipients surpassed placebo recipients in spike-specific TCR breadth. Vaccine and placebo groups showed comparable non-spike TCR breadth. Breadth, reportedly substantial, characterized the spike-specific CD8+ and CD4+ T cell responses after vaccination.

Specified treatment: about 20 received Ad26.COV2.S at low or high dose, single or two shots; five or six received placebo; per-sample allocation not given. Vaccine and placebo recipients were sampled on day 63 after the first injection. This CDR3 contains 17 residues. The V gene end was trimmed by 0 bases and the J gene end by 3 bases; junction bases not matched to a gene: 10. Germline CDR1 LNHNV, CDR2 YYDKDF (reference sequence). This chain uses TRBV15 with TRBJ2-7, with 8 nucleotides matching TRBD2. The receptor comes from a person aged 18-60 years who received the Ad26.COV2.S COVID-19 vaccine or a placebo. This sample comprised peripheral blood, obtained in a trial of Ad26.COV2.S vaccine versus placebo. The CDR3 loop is CATSRDMVGRARYEQYF. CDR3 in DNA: TGTGCCACCAGCAGAGATATGGTCGGGAGGGCCCGCTACGAGCAGTACTTC.